Listed below are T cell receptor beta chains from one sample, sequenced in a study of identical twins. TCRdb independently ran MiXCR on the 5' RACE reads; one entry per CDR3 protein. The sample yields under 900,000 distinct CDR3 sequences, more than 9% seen once. Another study also made use of these data, one on yellow fever vaccine responses in identical twins.

Material: PBMCs. The receptors here all came from a woman between 18 and 29 years old in good health. Each CDR3 is given with its conserved first and last residue. D genes are given only for firm matches. Some rows mark clone size as missing; the rest say once, few, many or name a class of expanded clone.

D | J | V | size | CDR3 | DNA
. | TRBJ2-1 | TRBV25-1 | . | CASSARDTAYGEQFF | TGTGCCAGCAGTGCCCGGGACACCGCCTACGGTGAGCAGTTCTTC
. | TRBJ2-5 | TRBV20-1 | many | CSAPDLGRSQETQYF | TGCAGTGCTCCCGACCTTGGACGTAGTCAAGAGACCCAGTACTTC
. | TRBJ2-1 | TRBV5-1 | . | CASSYEQVESDNEQFF | TGCGCCAGCAGCTACGAACAGGTCGAGTCAGACAATGAGCAGTTCTTC
. | TRBJ1-2 | TRBV15 | few | CATSRDSSGNYGYTF | TGTGCCACCAGCAGAGATAGTTCAGGAAACTATGGCTACACCTTC
TRBD2 | TRBJ2-5 | TRBV18 | few | CASSPRLLADSQETQYF | TGTGCCAGCTCACCACGTTTGCTAGCGGATTCACAAGAGACCCAGTACTTC
. | TRBJ2-7 | TRBV10-2 | . | CASLTGGEQYF | TGCGCCAGCTTAACTGGGGGGGAGCAGTACTTC
TRBD2 | TRBJ2-3 | TRBV7-9 | few | CASIAGTSADTQYF | TGTGCCAGCATAGCCGGGACTAGCGCGGATACGCAGTATTTT
TRBD1 | TRBJ2-5 | TRBV6-1 | few | CASRNGQGWETQYF | TGTGCCAGCAGGAACGGACAGGGCTGGGAGACCCAGTACTTC
. | TRBJ2-3 | TRBV2 | . | CASSEASPSWRDAFRTDTQYF | TGTGCCAGCAGTGAAGCGTCCCCATCTTGGCGGGACGCGTTCCGCACAGATACGCAGTATTTT
. | TRBJ2-5 | TRBV25-1 | many | CASSEYDVGSETQYF | TGTGCCAGCAGTGAATACGATGTGGGCTCGGAGACCCAGTACTTC
. | TRBJ2-5 | TRBV5-5 | once | CASSLVQGGVETQYF | TGTGCCAGCAGCTTGGTACAGGGGGGGGTAGAGACCCAGTACTTC
TRBD1 | TRBJ1-5 | TRBV4-1 | many | CASSQAGQGGNQPQHF | TGCGCCAGCAGCCAAGCTGGACAGGGTGGAAATCAGCCCCAGCATTTT
. | TRBJ2-7 | TRBV7-9 | once | CASTRQAGYEQYF | TGTGCCAGCACCCGACAGGCAGGCTACGAGCAGTACTTC
. | TRBJ2-2 | TRBV28 | few | CASSPLKSRIINTGELFF | TGTGCCAGCAGCCCCCTTAAATCCAGAATAATAAACACCGGGGAGCTGTTTTTT
. | TRBJ2-1 | TRBV3-1 | . | CASSQDLNNNEQFF | TGTGCCAGCAGCCAAGATTTGAATAACAATGAGCAGTTCTTC
TRBD1 | TRBJ2-1 | TRBV12-3/TRBV12-4 | . | CASSPPPGQGNNEQFF | TGTGCCAGCAGTCCCCCCCCGGGACAGGGAAACAATGAGCAGTTCTTC
. | TRBJ1-5 | TRBV19 | many | CASKSQGSPQPQHF | TGTGCCAGTAAATCGCAGGGTTCCCCTCAGCCCCAGCATTTT
TRBD2 | TRBJ2-2 | TRBV7-9 | . | CASSLPPSGGGTGELFF | TGTGCCAGCAGCTTACCCCCTAGCGGGGGGGGCACCGGGGAGCTGTTTTTT
. | TRBJ1-1 | TRBV12-3/TRBV12-4 | . | CASNLARTGFRPNTEAFF | TGTGCCAGCAATTTGGCCCGTACGGGCTTCAGACCAAACACTGAAGCTTTCTTT
TRBD1 | TRBJ1-1 | TRBV10-3 | . | CAISPTGENTEAFF | TGTGCCATCAGCCCGACAGGGGAGAACACTGAAGCTTTCTTT
. | TRBJ1-6 | TRBV6-5 | few | CASSYSWDKNNSPLHF | TGTGCCAGCAGTTACTCGTGGGACAAGAATAATTCACCCCTCCACTTT
TRBD1 | TRBJ2-1 | TRBV6-5 | . | CASSSRDRGMNEQFF | TGTGCCAGCAGTTCCCGGGACAGGGGAATGAATGAGCAGTTCTTC
TRBD2 | TRBJ2-1 | TRBV20-1 | . | CSANGGAYNEQFF | TGCAGTGCTAACGGGGGGGCCTACAATGAGCAGTTCTTC
. | TRBJ2-7 | TRBV10-3 | few | CAISESSGLTSYEQYF | TGTGCCATCAGTGAGTCGAGCGGGCTAACTTCCTACGAGCAGTACTTC
. | TRBJ1-5 | TRBV27 | few | CASSSTDNQPQHF | TGTGCCAGCAGTTCGACAGATAATCAGCCCCAGCATTTT
. | TRBJ2-6 | TRBV20-1 | . | CSAKAAPGANVLTF | TGCAGTGCTAAGGCGGCCCCCGGGGCCAACGTCCTGACTTTC
TRBD2 | TRBJ2-5 | TRBV5-1 | . | CASSSLDGRGETQYF | TGCGCCAGCAGCTCCCTAGACGGGAGGGGAGAGACCCAGTACTTC
. | TRBJ2-2 | TRBV5-1 | . | CASSLEGAPNTGELFF | TGCGCCAGCAGCTTGGAGGGAGCCCCGAACACCGGGGAGCTGTTTTTT
TRBD1 | TRBJ1-4 | TRBV10-3 | few | CAISESGTGLNEKLFF | TGTGCCATCAGTGAGTCCGGGACAGGCCTTAATGAAAAACTGTTTTTT
. | TRBJ1-4 | TRBV12-3/TRBV12-4 | many | CASSYTDRGEKLFF | TGTGCCAGCAGCTATACGGACAGAGGTGAAAAACTGTTTTTT
. | TRBJ1-1 | TRBV5-1 | many | CASSWTEGTEAFF | TGCGCCAGCAGCTGGACTGAGGGGACTGAAGCTTTCTTT
TRBD2 | TRBJ2-1 | TRBV18 | . | CASSPVAGGPSYNEQFF | TGTGCCAGCTCACCGGTAGCGGGAGGACCATCCTACAATGAGCAGTTCTTC
TRBD1 | TRBJ2-1 | TRBV5-6 | . | CASSIDRGGSYNEPFF | TGTGCCAGCAGCATAGACAGGGGGGGCTCCTACAATGAGCCGTTCTTC
. | TRBJ2-5 | TRBV29-1 | . | CSVEDQTGVQETQYF | TGCAGCGTTGAAGATCAGACGGGGGTCCAAGAGACCCAGTACTTC
TRBD2 | TRBJ2-1 | TRBV19 | many | CASSGTSGMDEQFF | TGTGCCAGTAGTGGGACTAGCGGGATGGATGAGCAGTTCTTC
. | TRBJ2-3 | TRBV10-3 | . | CAISEIQGGSTDTQYF | TGTGCCATCAGTGAGATTCAAGGGGGGAGCACAGATACGCAGTATTTT
. | TRBJ2-7 | TRBV7-9 | few | CASSLALPGVGNEQYF | TGTGCCAGCAGCTTAGCGCTTCCGGGAGTAGGGAACGAGCAGTACTTC
. | TRBJ2-5 | TRBV20-1 | few | CSARTVGGTQYF | TGCAGTGCACGGACTGTCGGCGGGACCCAGTACTTC
TRBD1 | TRBJ1-1 | TRBV5-1 | . | CATNRGNNMNTEAFF | TGCGCCACAAACAGGGGAAATAACATGAACACTGAAGCTTTCTTT
. | TRBJ1-5 | TRBV12-3/TRBV12-4 | many | CASSFVSNQPQHF | TGTGCCAGCAGTTTCGTTAGCAATCAGCCCCAGCATTTT
TRBD2 | TRBJ2-1 | TRBV3-1 | few | CASSHQPGLARTGNEQFF | TGTGCCAGCAGCCACCAACCGGGACTAGCGAGAACGGGCAATGAGCAGTTCTTC
TRBD2 | TRBJ2-1 | TRBV27 | . | CASSIQVGLAGVWNEQFF | TGTGCCAGCAGTATACAGGTGGGGCTAGCGGGAGTTTGGAATGAGCAGTTCTTC
. | TRBJ2-3 | TRBV20-1 | few | CSASPAQRGTDTQYF | TGCAGTGCTAGTCCGGCACAGCGAGGCACAGATACGCAGTATTTT
. | TRBJ2-2 | TRBV27 | . | CASSLARTVQATGELFF | TGTGCCAGCAGTTTAGCCCGGACAGTACAAGCCACCGGGGAGCTGTTTTTT
TRBD1 | TRBJ2-7 | TRBV20-1 | few | CSARGQGINFYEQYF | TGCAGTGCTAGGGGACAGGGAATTAATTTCTACGAGCAGTACTTC
. | TRBJ2-1 | TRBV2 | . | CASQRGSSYNEQFF | TGTGCCAGCCAGAGGGGGAGCTCCTACAATGAGCAGTTCTTC
. | TRBJ2-1 | TRBV27 | many | CASSLSGARSYNEQFF | TGTGCCAGCAGTTTATCCGGGGCTCGCTCCTACAATGAGCAGTTCTTC
TRBD2 | TRBJ2-1 | TRBV7-8 | few | CASSSGTGLMNEQFF | TGTGCCAGCAGCTCAGGCACGGGACTAATGAATGAGCAGTTCTTC
. | TRBJ2-1 | TRBV4-2 | many | CAVNGGSPYNEQFF | TGTGCCGTAAACGGAGGGAGCCCCTACAATGAGCAGTTCTTC